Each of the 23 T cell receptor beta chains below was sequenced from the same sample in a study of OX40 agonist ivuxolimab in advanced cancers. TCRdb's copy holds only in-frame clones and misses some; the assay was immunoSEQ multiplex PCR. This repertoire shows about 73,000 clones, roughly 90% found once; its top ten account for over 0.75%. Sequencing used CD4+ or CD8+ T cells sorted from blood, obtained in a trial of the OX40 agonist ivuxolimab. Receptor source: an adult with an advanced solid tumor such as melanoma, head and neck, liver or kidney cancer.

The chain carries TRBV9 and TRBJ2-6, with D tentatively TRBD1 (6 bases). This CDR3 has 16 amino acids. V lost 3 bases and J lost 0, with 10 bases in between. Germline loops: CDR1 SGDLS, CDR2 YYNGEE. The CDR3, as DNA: TGTGCCAGCAGCGGACAGGTGAACTCTGGGGCCAACGTCCTGACTTTC. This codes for CASSGQVNSGANVLTF.

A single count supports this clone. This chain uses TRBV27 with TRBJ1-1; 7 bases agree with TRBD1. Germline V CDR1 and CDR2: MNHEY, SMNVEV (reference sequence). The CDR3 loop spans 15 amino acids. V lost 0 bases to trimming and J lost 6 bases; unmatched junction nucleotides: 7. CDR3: CASSLSGRGKAEAFF. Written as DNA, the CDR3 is TGTGCCAGCAGTTTATCGGGCAGGGGGAAAGCTGAAGCTTTCTTT.

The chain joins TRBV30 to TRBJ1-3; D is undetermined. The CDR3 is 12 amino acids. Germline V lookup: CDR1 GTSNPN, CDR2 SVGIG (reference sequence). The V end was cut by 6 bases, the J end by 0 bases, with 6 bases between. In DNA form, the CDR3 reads TGTGCCTGTTTAATCTCTGGAAACACCATATATTTT. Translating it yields CACLISGNTIYF.

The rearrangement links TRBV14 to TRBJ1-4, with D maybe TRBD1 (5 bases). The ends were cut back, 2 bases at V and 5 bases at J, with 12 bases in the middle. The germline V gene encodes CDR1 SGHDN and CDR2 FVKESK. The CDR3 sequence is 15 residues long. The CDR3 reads CASSQNGGANEKLFF. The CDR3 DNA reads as TGTGCCAGCAGCCAAAACGGGGGTGCGAATGAAAAACTGTTTTTT.

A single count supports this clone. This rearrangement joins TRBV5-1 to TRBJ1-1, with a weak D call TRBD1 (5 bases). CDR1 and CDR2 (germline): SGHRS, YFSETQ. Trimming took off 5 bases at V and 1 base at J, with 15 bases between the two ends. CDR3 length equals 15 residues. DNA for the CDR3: TGCGCCAGCAGGATGGGGGATCAAAAGAACACTGAAGCTTTCTTT. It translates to CASRMGDQKNTEAFF.

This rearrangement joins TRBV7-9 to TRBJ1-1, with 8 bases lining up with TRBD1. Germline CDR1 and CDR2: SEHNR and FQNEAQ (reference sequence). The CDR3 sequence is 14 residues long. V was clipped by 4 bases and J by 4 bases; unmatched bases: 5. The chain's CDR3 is CASSYRTGSTEAFF. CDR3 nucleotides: TGTGCCAGCAGCTACCGGACAGGGAGCACTGAAGCTTTCTTT.

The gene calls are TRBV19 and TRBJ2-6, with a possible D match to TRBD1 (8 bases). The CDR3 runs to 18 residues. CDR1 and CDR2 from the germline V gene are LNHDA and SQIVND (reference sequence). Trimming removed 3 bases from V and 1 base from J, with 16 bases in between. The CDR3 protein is CASSIRSGTGSGANVLTF. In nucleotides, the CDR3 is TGTGCCAGTAGTATTCGGAGCGGGACAGGATCTGGGGCCAACGTCCTGACTTTC.

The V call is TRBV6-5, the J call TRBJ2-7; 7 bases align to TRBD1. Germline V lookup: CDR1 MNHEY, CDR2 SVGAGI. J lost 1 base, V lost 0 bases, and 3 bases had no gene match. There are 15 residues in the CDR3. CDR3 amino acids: CASSYSGTASYEQYF. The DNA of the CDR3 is TGTGCCAGCAGTTACTCAGGGACAGCGTCCTACGAGCAGTACTTC.

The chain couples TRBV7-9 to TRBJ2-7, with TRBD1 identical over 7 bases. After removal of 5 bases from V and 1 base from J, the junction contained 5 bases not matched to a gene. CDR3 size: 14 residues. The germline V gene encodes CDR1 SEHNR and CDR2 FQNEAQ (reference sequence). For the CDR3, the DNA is TGTGCCAGCAGCCCGGGACAGAATTCCTACGAGCAGTACTTC. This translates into CASSPGQNSYEQYF.

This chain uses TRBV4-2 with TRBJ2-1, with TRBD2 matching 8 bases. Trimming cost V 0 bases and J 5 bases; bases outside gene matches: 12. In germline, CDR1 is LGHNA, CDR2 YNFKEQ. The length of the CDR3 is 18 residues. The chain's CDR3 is CASSQDRQRGRPNNEQFF. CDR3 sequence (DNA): TGTGCCAGCAGCCAAGATCGACAGCGCGGGAGGCCCAACAATGAGCAGTTCTTC.

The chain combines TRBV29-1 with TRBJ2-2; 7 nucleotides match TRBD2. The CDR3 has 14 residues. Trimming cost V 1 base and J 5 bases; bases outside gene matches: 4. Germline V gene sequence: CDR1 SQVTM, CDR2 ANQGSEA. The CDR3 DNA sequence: TGCAGCGTTGAAGCGGGAGGATCAACCGGGGAGCTGTTTTTT. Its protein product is CSVEAGGSTGELFF.

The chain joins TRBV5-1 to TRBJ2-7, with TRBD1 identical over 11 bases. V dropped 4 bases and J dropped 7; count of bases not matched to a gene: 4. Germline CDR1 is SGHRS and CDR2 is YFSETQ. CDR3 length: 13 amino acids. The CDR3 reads CASSSGTGGEQYF. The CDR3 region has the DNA TGCGCCAGCAGCAGCGGGACAGGGGGTGAGCAGTACTTC.

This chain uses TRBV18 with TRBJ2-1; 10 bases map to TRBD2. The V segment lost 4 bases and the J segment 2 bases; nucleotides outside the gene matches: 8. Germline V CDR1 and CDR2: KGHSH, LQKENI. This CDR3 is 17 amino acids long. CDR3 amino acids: CASSREQTSGPYNEQFF. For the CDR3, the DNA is TGTGCCAGCTCACGCGAACAGACTAGCGGGCCCTACAATGAGCAGTTCTTC.

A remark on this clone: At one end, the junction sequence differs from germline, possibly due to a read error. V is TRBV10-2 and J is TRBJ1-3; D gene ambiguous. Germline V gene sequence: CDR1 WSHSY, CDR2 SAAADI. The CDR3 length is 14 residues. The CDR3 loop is CASSEFRPGSTIYF. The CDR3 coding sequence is TGCGCCAGCAGTGAGTTCAGGCCTGGAAGCACCATATATTTT.

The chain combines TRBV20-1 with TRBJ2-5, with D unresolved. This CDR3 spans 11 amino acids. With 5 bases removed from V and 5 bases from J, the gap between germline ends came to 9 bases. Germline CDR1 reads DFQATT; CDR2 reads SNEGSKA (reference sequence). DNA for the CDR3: TGCAGTGCTTACCGCGCGGAGACCCAGTACTTC. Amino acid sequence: CSAYRAETQYF.

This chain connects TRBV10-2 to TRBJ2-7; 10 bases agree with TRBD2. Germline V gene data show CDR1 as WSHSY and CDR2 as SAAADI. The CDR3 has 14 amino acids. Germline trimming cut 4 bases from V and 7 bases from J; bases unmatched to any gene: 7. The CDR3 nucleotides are TGCGCCAGCAGTGCGCTAGCGGGAGCGGGAGAGCAGTACTTC. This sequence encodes CASSALAGAGEQYF.

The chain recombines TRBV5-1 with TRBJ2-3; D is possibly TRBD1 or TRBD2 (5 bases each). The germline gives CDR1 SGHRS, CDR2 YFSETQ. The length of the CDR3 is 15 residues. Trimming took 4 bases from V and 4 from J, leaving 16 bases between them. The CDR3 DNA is TGCGCCAGCAGCCGGGACCGGGCAAGGTCAGATACGCAGTATTTT. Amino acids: CASSRDRARSDTQYF.

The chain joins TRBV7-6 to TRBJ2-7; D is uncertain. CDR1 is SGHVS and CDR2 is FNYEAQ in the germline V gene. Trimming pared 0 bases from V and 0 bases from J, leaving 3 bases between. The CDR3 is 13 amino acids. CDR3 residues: CASSLAGSYEQYF. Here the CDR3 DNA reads TGTGCCAGCAGCTTAGCGGGCTCCTACGAGCAGTACTTC.

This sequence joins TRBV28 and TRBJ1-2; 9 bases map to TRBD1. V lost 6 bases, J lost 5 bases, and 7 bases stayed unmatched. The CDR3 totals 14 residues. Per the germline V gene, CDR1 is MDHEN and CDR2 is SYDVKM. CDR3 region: CASRGTGKGYGYTF. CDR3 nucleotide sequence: TGTGCCAGCAGGGGGACAGGGAAAGGATATGGCTACACCTTC.

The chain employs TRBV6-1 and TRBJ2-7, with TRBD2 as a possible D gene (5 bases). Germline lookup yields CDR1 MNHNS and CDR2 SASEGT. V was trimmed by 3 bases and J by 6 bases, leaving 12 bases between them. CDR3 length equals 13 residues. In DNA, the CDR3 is TGTGCCAGCAGTGACGGTAGCGCGGTCGAGCAGTACTTC. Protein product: CASSDGSAVEQYF.

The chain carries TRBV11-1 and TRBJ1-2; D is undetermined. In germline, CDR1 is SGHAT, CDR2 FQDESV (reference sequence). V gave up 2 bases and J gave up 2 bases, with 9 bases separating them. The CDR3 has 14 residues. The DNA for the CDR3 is TGTGCCAGCAGCTTAAGCTCCAGCAACTATGGCTACACCTTC. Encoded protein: CASSLSSSNYGYTF.

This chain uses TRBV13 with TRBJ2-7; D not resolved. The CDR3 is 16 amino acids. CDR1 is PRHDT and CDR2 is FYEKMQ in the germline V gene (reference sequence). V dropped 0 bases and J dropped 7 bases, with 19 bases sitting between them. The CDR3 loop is CASSLGLDGTLGEQYF. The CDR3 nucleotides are TGTGCCAGCAGCTTAGGTCTAGACGGAACCCTGGGAGAGCAGTACTTC.

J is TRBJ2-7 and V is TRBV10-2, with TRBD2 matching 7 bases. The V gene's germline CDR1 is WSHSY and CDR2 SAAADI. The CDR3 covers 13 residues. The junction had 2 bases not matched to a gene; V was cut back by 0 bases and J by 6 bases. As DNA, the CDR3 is TGCGCCAGCAGTGAGTCGGGAGGGACCGAGCAGTACTTC. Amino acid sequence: CASSESGGTEQYF.